These T cell receptor beta chains were read from a single sample in a study of blood T cell repertoires in COVID-19. Some clones are missing from TCRdb's copy, which holds only in-frame ones; the method was immunoSEQ multiplex PCR. This sample has around 250,000 clones, with 85% to 90% found just once. The source material was PBMCs or T cells enriched from blood (not recorded which). The source is a man between 18 and 35 years old who had recovered from COVID-19. Each CDR3 is given with its conserved first and last residue. A D gene is named only where the DNA matches it firmly. Clone size, where shown, is once, few, many, or a class for clones that have expanded.

J gene	D gene	clone size	V gene	CDR3 protein	CDR3 DNA
TRBJ2-7	.	.	TRBV11-2	CASSSLATVSYEQYF	TGTGCCAGCAGCTCCCTTGCGACAGTATCCTACGAGCAGTACTTC
TRBJ2-5	.	.	TRBV21-1	CASSNPPTTRHQETQYF	TGTGCCAGCAGCAACCCCCCGACTACCCGTCACCAAGAGACCCAGTACTTC
TRBJ1-5	.	.	TRBV19	CASREREQPQHF	TGTGCCAGTAGGGAGAGAGAGCAGCCCCAGCATTTT
TRBJ2-1	.	.	TRBV3-1/TRBV3-2	CASSQSLNPYNEQFF	TGTGCCAGCAGCCAATCCCTAAACCCCTACAATGAGCAGTTCTTC
TRBJ2-2	TRBD2	few	TRBV3-1/TRBV3-2	CASSQRRGGFIGELFF	TGTGCCAGCAGCCAAAGGCGGGGGGGCTTCATCGGGGAGCTGTTTTTT
TRBJ1-5	.	.	TRBV27	CASSLRGSGQPQHF	TGTGCCAGCAGTTTACGGGGATCTGGTCAGCCCCAGCATTTT
TRBJ2-7	TRBD2	.	TRBV11-3	CASSLDQSGSWAPNEQYF	TGTGCCAGCAGCTTAGATCAAAGCGGGAGTTGGGCCCCCAACGAGCAGTACTTC
TRBJ1-2	TRBD1	.	TRBV7-9	CASSRHFPFGGQNGYTF	TGTGCCAGCAGCCGTCACTTCCCCTTTGGGGGACAGAATGGCTACACCTTC
TRBJ2-1	TRBD2	.	TRBV19	CASSFRLAGDHEQFF	TGTGCCAGTAGTTTTCGACTAGCGGGAGATCATGAGCAGTTCTTC
TRBJ1-5	TRBD1	.	TRBV3-1/TRBV3-2	CASSQSGTGGNQPQHF	TGTGCCAGCAGCCAGTCCGGGACAGGAGGAAATCAGCCCCAGCATTTT
TRBJ1-2	TRBD1	few	TRBV5-5	CASSLVGDRLSDGYTF	TGTGCCAGCAGCTTGGTTGGGGACAGACTCTCGGACGGCTACACCTTC
TRBJ2-3	.	.	TRBV19	CASSIVGRLGTDTQYF	TGTGCCAGTAGTATAGTAGGCAGGCTGGGTACAGATACGCAGTATTTT
TRBJ1-1	TRBD1	.	TRBV7-3	CASSPDPRQGDTEAFF	TGTGCCAGCAGCCCCGACCCCCGACAGGGGGACACTGAAGCTTTCTTT
TRBJ2-2	TRBD2	.	TRBV5-1	CASSLPGLANTGELFF	TGCGCCAGCAGCTTACCGGGACTAGCGAACACCGGGGAGCTGTTTTTT
TRBJ1-1	.	.	TRBV11-2	CASSSRPNPNTEAFF	TGTGCCAGCAGCTCCAGGCCAAACCCGAACACTGAAGCTTTCTTT
TRBJ2-5	.	once	TRBV5-3	CARSLEAGHRLETQYF	TGTGCCAGAAGCTTGGAAGCGGGTCATCGACTCGAGACCCAGTACTTC
TRBJ1-2	TRBD1	.	TRBV27	CASSFSGRTGNGYTF	TGTGCCAGCAGTTTTTCGGGGAGGACAGGGAATGGCTACACCTTC
TRBJ1-5	.	.	TRBV5-6	CASSLGGYSNQPQHF	TGTGCCAGCAGCTTAGGAGGATATAGCAATCAGCCCCAGCATTTT
TRBJ1-2	.	.	TRBV24-1	CATSDSETGYGYTF	TGTGCCACCAGTGATTCCGAGACAGGCTATGGCTACACCTTC
TRBJ1-4	.	.	TRBV6-5	CASSRTATNEKLFF	TGTGCCAGCAGTCGGACAGCAACTAATGAAAAACTGTTTTTT
TRBJ1-4	TRBD1	.	TRBV5-1	CASSLGLGQRNEKLFF	TGCGCCAGCAGCTTGGGGTTGGGACAGCGAAATGAAAAACTGTTTTTT
TRBJ2-3	.	.	TRBV6-5	CASSRSVRTDTQYF	TGTGCCAGCAGCCGTTCCGTCAGAACAGATACGCAGTATTTT
TRBJ2-6	.	.	TRBV7-3	CASSLNRAGANVLTF	TGTGCCAGCAGCTTAAACAGGGCTGGGGCCAACGTCCTGACTTTC
TRBJ1-4	.	.	TRBV5-1	CASSLTPATNEKLFF	TGCGCCAGCAGTCTTACACCTGCAACTAATGAAAAACTGTTTTTT
TRBJ1-1	.	.	TRBV3-1/TRBV3-2	CASSQLTGGRTTEAFF	TGTGCCAGCAGCCAACTGACCGGGGGGCGGACCACTGAAGCTTTCTTT
TRBJ2-5	.	.	TRBV7-9	CASSPGNREETQYF	TGTGCCAGCAGCCCGGGGAACAGGGAAGAGACCCAGTACTTC
TRBJ1-1	.	few	TRBV30	CAWSPQMNTEAFF	TGTGCCTGGAGTCCACAGATGAACACTGAAGCTTTCTTT
TRBJ2-7	.	.	TRBV7-2	CASSLIGALDEQYF	TGTGCCAGCAGCTTAATTGGGGCCCTGGACGAGCAGTACTTC